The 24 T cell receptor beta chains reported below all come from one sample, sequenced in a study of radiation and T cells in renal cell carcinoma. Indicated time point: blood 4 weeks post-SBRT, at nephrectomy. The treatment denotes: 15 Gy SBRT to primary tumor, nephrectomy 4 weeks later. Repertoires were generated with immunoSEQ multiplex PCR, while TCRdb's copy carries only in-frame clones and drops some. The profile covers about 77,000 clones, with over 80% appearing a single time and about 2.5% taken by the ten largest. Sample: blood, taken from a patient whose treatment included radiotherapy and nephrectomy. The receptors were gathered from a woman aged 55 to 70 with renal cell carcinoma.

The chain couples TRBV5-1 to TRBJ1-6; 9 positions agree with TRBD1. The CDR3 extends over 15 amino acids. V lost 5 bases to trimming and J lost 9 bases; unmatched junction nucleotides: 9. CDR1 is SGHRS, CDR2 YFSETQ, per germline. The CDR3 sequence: CASSETGTGRSPLHF. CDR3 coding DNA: TGCGCCAGCAGTGAAACCGGGACAGGGCGTTCACCCCTCCACTTT.

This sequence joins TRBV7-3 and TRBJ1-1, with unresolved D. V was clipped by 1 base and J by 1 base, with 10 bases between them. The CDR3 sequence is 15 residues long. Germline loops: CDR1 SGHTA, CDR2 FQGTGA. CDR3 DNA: TGTGCCAGCAGCTTAAACGGGAACAGGAACACTGAAGCTTTCTTT. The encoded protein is CASSLNGNRNTEAFF.

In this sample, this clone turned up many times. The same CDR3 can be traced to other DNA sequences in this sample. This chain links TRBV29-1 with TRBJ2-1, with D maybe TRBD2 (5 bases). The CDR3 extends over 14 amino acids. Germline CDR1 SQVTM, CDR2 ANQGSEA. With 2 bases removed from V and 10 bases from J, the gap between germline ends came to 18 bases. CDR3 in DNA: TGCAGCGTTGAATGGGTTAGCGTGGTGAGGGAGCAGTTCTTC. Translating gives CSVEWVSVVREQFF.

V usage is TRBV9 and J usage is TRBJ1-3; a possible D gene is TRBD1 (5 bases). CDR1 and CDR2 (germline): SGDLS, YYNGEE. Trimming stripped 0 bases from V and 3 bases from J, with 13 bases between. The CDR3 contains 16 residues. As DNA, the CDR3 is TGTGCCAGCAGCGTAGCGGGGGAGGGCGTTGGAAACACCATATATTTT. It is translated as CASSVAGEGVGNTIYF.

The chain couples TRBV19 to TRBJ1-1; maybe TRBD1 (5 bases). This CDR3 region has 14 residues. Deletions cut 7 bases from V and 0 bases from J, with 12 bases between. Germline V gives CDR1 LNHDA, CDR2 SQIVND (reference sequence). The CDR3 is CASKFGGLNTEAFF. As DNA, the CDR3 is TGTGCCAGTAAGTTCGGGGGATTGAACACTGAAGCTTTCTTT.

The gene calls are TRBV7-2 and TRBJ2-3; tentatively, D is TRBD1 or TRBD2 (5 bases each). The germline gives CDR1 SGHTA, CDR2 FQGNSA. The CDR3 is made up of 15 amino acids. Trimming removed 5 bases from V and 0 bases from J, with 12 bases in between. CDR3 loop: CASSPIGASTDTQYF. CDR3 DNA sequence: TGTGCCAGCAGCCCCATCGGGGCAAGCACAGATACGCAGTATTTT. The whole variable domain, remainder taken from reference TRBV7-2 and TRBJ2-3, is GAGVSQSPSNKVTEKGKDVELRCDPISGHTALYWYRQSLGQGLEFLIYFQGNSAPDKSGLPSDRFSAERTGGSVSTLTIQRTQQEDSAVYLCASSPIGASTDTQYFGPGTRLTVL.

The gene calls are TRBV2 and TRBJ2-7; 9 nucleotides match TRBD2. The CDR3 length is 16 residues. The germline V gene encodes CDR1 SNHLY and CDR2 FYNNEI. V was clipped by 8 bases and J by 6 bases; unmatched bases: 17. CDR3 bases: TGTGCCAGCGGCCCTACCCCGGGACTAGCAGTGGGCGAGCAGTACTTC. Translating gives CASGPTPGLAVGEQYF. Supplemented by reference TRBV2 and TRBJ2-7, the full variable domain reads EPEVTQTPSHQVTQMGQEVILRCVPISNHLYFYWYRQILGQKVEFLVSFYNNEISEKSEIFDDQFSVERPDGSNFTLKIRSTKLEDSAMYFCASGPTPGLAVGEQYFGPGTRLTVT.

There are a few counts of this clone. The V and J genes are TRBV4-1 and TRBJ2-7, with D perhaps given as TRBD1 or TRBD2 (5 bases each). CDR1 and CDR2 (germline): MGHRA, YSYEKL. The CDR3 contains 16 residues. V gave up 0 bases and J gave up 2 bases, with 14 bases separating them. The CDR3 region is CASSQESGPPAYEQYF. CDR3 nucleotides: TGCGCCAGCAGCCAAGAATCGGGGCCGCCCGCCTACGAGCAGTACTTC.

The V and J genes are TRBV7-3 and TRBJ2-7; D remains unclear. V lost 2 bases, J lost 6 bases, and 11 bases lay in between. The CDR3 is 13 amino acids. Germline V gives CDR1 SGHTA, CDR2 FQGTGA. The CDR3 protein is CASSLVPGGEQYF. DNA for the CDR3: TGTGCCAGCAGCTTAGTGCCGGGTGGCGAGCAGTACTTC.

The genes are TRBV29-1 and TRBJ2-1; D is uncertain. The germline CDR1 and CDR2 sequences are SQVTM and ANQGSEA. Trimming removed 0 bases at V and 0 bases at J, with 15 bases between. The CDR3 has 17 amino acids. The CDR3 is CSVEDNHSMSSYNEQFF. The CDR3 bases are TGCAGCGTTGAAGATAATCATAGTATGAGCTCCTACAATGAGCAGTTCTTC.

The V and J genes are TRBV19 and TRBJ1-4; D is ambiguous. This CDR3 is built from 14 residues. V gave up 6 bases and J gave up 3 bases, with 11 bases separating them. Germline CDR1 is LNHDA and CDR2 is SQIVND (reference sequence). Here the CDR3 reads CASRKGAANEKLFF. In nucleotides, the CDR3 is TGTGCCAGTAGGAAGGGAGCGGCTAATGAAAAACTGTTTTTT. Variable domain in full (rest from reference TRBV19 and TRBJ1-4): DGGITQSPKYLFRKEGQNVTLSCEQNLNHDAMYWYRQDPGQGLRLIYYSQIVNDFQKGDIAEGYSVSREKKESFPLTVTSAQKNPTAFYLCASRKGAANEKLFFGSGTQLSVL.

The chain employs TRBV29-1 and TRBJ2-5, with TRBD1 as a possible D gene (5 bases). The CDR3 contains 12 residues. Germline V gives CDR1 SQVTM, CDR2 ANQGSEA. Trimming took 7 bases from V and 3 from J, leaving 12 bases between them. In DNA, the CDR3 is TGCAGCGCCAGGGCCAGCAAAGAGACCCAGTACTTC. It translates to CSARASKETQYF.

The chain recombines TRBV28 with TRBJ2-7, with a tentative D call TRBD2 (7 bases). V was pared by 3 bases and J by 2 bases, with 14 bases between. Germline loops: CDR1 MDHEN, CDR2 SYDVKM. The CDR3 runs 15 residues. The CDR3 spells CASSFGRGPAYEQYF. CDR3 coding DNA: TGTGCCAGCAGTTTTGGGCGGGGGCCCGCCTACGAGCAGTACTTC.

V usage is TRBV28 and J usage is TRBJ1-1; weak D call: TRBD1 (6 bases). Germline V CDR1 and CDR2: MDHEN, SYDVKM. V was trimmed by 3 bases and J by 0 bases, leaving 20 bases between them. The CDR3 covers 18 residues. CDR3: CASSFSYPDRPMNTEAFF. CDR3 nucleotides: TGTGCCAGCAGTTTCTCTTACCCCGACAGGCCCATGAACACTGAAGCTTTCTTT.

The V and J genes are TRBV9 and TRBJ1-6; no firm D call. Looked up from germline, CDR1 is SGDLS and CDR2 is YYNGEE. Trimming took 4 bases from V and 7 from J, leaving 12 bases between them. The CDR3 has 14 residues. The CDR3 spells CASSPLGQNSPLHF. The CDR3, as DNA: TGTGCCAGCAGCCCACTCGGGCAGAATTCACCCCTCCACTTT.

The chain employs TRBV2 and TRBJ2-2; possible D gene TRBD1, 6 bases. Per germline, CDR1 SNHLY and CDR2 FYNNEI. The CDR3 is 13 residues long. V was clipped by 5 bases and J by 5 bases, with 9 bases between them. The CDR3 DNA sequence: TGTGCCAGCAGTTACACAGGGACCGGGGAGCTGTTTTTT. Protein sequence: CASSYTGTGELFF. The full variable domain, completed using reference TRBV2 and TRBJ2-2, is EPEVTQTPSHQVTQMGQEVILRCVPISNHLYFYWYRQILGQKVEFLVSFYNNEISEKSEIFDDQFSVERPDGSNFTLKIRSTKLEDSAMYFCASSYTGTGELFFGEGSRLTVL.

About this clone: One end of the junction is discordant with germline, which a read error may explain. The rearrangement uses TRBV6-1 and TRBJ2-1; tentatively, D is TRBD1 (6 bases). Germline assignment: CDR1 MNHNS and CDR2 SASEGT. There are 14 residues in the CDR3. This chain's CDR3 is CASSEAFRGDEQFF. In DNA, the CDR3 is TGTGCCAGCAGCGAAGCCTTCAGGGGAGATGAGCAGTTCTTC.

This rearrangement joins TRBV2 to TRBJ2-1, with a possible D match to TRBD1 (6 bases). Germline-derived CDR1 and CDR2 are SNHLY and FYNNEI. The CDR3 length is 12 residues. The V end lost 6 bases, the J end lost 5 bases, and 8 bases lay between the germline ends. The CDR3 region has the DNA TGTGCCAGCAGGAGGACAGACAATGAGCAGTTCTTC. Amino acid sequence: CASRRTDNEQFF.

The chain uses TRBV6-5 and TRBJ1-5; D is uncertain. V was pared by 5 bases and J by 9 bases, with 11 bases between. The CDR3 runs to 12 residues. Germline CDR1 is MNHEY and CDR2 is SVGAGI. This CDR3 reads CASSSTITPQHF. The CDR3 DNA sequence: TGTGCCAGCAGTAGTACTATCACGCCCCAGCATTTT.

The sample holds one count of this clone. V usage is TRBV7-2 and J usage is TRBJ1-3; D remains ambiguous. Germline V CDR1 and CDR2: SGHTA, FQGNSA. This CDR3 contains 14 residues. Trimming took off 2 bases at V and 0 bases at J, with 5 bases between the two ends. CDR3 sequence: CASSLWGSGNTIYF. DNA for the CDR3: TGTGCCAGCAGCTTATGGGGCTCTGGAAACACCATATATTTT.

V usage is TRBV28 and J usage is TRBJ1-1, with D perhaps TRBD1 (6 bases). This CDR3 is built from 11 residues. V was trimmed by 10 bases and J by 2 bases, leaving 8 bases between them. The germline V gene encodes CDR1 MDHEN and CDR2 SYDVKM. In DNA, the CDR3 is TGTGCCATACAGGGAAACACTGAAGCTTTCTTT. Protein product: CAIQGNTEAFF.

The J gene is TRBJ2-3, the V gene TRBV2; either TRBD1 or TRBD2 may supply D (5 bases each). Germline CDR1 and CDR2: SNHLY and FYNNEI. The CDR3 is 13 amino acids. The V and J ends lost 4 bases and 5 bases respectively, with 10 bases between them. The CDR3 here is CASSVGTLDTQYF. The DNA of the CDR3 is TGTGCCAGCAGTGTCGGGACCTTAGATACGCAGTATTTT. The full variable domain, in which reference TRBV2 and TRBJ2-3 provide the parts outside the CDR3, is EPEVTQTPSHQVTQMGQEVILRCVPISNHLYFYWYRQILGQKVEFLVSFYNNEISEKSEIFDDQFSVERPDGSNFTLKIRSTKLEDSAMYFCASSVGTLDTQYFGPGTRLTVL.

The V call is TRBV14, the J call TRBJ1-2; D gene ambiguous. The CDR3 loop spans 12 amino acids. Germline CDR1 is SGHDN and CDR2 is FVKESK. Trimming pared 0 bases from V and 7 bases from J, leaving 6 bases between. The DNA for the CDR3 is TGTGCCAGCAGCCAAGAACACGGTGGCTACACCTTC. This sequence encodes CASSQEHGGYTF.

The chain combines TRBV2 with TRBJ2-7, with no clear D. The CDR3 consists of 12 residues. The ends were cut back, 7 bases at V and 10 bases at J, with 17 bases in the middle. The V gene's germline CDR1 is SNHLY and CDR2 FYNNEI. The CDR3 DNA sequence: TGTGCCAGCAACGAACTAACAGAGTTACAGTACTTC. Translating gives CASNELTELQYF.